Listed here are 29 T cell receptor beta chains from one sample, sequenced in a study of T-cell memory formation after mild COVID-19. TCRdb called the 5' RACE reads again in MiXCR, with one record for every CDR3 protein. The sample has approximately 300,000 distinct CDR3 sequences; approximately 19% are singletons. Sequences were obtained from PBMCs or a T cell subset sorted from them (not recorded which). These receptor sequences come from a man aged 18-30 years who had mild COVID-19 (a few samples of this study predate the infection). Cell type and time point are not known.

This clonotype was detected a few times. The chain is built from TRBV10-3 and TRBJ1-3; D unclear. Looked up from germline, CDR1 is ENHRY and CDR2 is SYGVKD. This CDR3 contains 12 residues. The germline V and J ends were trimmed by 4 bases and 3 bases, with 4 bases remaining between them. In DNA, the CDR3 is TGTGCCATCAGTGTACGTGGAAACACCATATATTTT. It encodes CAISVRGNTIYF.

CDR3 in amino acids: CASSRSGTPDEQFF. Here the CDR3 DNA reads TGTGCCAGCAGCCGCTCCGGGACTCCCGATGAGCAGTTCTTC. The genes are TRBV7-2 and TRBJ2-1; D may be TRBD2 (6 bases). Germline CDR1 is SGHTA and CDR2 is FQGNSA. V lost 5 bases, J lost 8 bases, and 16 bases lay in between. The CDR3 has 14 residues.

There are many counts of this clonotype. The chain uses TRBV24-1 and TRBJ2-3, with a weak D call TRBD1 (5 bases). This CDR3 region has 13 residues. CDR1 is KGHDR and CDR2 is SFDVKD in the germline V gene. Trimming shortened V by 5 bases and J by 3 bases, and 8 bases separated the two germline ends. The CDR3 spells CATSGQGTDTQYF. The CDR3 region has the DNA TGTGCCACCAGTGGCCAGGGAACAGATACGCAGTATTTT.

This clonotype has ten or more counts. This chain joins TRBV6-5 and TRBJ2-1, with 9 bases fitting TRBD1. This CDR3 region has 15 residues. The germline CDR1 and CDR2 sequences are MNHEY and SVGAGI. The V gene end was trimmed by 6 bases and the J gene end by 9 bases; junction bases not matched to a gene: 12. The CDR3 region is CASSPRGTGHREQFF. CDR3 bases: TGTGCCAGCAGCCCACGCGGGACAGGGCATCGTGAGCAGTTCTTC.

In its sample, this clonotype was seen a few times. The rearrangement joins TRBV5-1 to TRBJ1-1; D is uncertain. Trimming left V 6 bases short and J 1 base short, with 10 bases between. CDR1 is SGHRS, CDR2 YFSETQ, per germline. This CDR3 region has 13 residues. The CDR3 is CASIFAPNTEAFF. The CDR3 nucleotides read TGCGCCAGCATCTTCGCTCCGAACACTGAAGCTTTCTTT.

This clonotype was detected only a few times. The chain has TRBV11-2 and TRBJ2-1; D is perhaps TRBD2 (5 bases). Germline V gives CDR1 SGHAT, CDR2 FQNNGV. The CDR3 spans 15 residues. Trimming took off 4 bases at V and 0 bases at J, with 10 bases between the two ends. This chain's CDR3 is CASSSLGSSYNEQFF. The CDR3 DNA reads TGTGCCAGCAGCTCACTAGGGAGCTCCTACAATGAGCAGTTCTTC.

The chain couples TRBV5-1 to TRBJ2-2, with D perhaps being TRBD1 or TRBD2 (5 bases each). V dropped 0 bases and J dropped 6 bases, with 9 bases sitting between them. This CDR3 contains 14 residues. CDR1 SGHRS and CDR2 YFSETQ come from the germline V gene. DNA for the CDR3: TGCGCCAGCAGCTTGGCCCCGGGGCCCGGGGAGCTGTTTTTT. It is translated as CASSLAPGPGELFF.

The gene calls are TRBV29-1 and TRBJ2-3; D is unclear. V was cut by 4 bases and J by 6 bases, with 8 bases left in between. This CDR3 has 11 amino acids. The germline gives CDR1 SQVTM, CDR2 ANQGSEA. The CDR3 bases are TGCAGCGTTGTCGAGTGGGATACGCAGTATTTT. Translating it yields CSVVEWDTQYF.

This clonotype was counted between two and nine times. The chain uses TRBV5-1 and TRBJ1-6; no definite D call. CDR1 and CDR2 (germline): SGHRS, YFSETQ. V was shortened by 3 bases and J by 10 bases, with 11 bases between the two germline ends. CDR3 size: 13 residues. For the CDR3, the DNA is TGCGCCAGCAGCTCCCTAACGGGCTCACCCCTCCACTTT. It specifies CASSSLTGSPLHF.

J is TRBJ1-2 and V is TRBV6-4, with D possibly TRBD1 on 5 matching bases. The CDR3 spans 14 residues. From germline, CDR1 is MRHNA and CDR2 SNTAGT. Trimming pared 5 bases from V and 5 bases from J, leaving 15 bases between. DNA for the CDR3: TGTGCCAGCAGTTCTGGTGGGACGGGATATGGCTACACCTTC. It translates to CASSSGGTGYGYTF.

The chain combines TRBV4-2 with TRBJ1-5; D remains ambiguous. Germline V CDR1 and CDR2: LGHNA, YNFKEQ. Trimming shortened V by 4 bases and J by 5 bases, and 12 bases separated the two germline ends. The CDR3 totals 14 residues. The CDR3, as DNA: TGTGCCAGCAGCCCCAGAAACCCGGATCAGCCCCAGCATTTT. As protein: CASSPRNPDQPQHF.

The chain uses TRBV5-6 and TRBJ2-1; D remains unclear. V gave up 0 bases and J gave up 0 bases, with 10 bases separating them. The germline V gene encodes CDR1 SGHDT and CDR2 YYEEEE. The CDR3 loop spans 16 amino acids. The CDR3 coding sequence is TGTGCCAGCAGCTTGGGAGGTCCGAGCTCCTACAATGAGCAGTTCTTC. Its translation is CASSLGGPSSYNEQFF.

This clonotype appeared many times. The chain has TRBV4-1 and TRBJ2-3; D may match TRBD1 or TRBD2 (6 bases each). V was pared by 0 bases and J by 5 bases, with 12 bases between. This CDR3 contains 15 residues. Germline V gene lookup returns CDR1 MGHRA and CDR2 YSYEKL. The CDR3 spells CASSQDGGGGDTQYF. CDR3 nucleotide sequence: TGCGCCAGCAGCCAAGATGGAGGGGGAGGAGATACGCAGTATTTT.

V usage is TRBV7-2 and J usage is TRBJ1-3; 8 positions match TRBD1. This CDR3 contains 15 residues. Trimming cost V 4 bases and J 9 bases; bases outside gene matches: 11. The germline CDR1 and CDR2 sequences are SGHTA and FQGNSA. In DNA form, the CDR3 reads TGTGCCAGCAGCTCGGGGACAGGTTACGTCCCCACCATATATTTT. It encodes CASSSGTGYVPTIYF.

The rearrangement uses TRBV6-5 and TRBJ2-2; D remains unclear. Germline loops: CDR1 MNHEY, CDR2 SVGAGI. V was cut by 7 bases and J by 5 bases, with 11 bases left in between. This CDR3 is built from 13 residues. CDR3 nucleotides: TGTGCCAGCACCTTATTTGATACCGGGGAGCTGTTTTTT. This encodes CASTLFDTGELFF.

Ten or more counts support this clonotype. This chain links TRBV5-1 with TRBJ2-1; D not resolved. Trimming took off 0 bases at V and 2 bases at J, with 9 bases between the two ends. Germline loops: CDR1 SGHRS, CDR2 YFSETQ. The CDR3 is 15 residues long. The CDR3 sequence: CASSLELAAYNEQFF. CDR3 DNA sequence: TGCGCCAGCAGCTTGGAACTGGCAGCCTACAATGAGCAGTTCTTC.

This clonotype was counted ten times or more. The CDR3 DNA reads as TGCGCCAGCAGCTTCGCAGGGAACTACAATGAGCAGTTCTTC. As protein: CASSFAGNYNEQFF. The J gene is TRBJ2-1, the V gene TRBV5-1, with D tentatively TRBD1 (5 bases). The CDR3 contains 14 residues. Germline values: CDR1 SGHRS, CDR2 YFSETQ. V lost 2 bases to trimming and J lost 3 bases, with 9 bases between them.

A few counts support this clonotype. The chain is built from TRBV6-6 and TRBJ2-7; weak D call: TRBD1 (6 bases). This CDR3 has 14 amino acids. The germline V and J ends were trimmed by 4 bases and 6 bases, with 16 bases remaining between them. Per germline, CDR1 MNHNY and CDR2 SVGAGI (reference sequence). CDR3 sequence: CASSSIRDKGEQYF. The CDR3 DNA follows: TGTGCCAGCAGTTCCATCCGGGACAAAGGCGAGCAGTACTTC.

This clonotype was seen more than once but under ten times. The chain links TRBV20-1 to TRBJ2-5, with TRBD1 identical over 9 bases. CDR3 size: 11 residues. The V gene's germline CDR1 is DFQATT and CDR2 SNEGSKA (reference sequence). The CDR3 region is CSIGTGETQYF. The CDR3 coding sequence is TGCAGCATTGGGACAGGGGAGACCCAGTACTTC.

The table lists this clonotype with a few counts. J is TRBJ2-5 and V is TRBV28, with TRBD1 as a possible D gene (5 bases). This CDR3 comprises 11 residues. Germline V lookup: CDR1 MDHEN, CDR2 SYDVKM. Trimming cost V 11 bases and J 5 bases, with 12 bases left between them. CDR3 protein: CASQGPETQYF. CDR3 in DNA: TGTGCCTCGCAGGGTCCGGAGACCCAGTACTTC.

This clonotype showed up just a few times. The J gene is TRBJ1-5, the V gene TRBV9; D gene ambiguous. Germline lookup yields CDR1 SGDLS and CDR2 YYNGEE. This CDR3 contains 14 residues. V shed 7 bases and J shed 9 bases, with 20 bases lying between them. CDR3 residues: CASPQVGVHTPQHF. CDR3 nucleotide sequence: TGTGCCAGCCCCCAGGTTGGGGTTCATACGCCCCAGCATTTT.

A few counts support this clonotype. This CDR3 reads CASSVQTGLAGGADTQYF. DNA for the CDR3: TGTGCCAGCAGCGTTCAGACGGGACTAGCGGGGGGGGCAGATACGCAGTATTTT. The chain combines TRBV7-2 with TRBJ2-3, with TRBD2 matching over 16 bases. The CDR3 has 18 amino acids. Trimming removed 5 bases from V and 4 bases from J; junction bases left unmatched: 9. Germline-derived CDR1 and CDR2 are SGHTA and FQGNSA.

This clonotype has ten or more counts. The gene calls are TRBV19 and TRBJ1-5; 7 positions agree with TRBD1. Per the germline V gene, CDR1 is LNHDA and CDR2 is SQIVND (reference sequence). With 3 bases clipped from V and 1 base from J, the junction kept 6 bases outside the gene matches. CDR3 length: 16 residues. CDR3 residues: CASSILLRGSNQPQHF. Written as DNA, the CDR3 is TGTGCCAGTAGTATCCTTCTCAGGGGGAGCAATCAGCCCCAGCATTTT. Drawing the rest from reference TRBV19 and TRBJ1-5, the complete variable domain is DGGITQSPKYLFRKEGQNVTLSCEQNLNHDAMYWYRQDPGQGLRLIYYSQIVNDFQKGDIAEGYSVSREKKESFPLTVTSAQKNPTAFYLCASSILLRGSNQPQHFGDGTRLSIL.

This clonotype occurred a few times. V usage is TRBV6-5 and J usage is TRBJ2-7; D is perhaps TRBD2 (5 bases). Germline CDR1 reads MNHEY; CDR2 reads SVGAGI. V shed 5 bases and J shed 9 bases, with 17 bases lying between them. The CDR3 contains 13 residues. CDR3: CASSPRGDLMQYF. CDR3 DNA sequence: TGTGCCAGCAGTCCCCGGGGTGACTTGATGCAGTACTTC.

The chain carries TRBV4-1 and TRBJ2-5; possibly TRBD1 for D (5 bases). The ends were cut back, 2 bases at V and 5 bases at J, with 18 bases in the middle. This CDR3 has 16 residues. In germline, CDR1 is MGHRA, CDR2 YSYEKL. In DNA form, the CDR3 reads TGCGCCAGCAGCCAAATTAGCAGGGTCCCCGGGGAGACCCAGTACTTC. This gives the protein CASSQISRVPGETQYF.

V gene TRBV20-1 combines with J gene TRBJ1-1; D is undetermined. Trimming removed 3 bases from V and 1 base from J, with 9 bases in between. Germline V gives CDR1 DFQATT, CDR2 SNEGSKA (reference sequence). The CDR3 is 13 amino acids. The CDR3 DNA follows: TGCAGTGCTAGGAGGCAGGCGAACACTGAAGCTTTCTTT. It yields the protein CSARRQANTEAFF.

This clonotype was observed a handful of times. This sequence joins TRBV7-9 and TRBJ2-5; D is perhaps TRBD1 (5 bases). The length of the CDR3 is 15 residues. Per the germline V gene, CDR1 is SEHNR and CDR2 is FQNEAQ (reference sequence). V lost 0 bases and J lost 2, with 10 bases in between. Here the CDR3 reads CASSLAVTAQETQYF. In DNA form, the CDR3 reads TGTGCCAGCAGCTTAGCTGTGACAGCGCAAGAGACCCAGTACTTC.

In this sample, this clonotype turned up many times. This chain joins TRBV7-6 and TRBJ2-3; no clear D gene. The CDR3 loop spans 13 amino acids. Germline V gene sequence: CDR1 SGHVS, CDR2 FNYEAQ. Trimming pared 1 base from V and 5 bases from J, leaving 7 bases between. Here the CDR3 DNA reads TGTGCCAGCAGCTTAGGCCGTCTAGATACGCAGTATTTT. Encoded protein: CASSLGRLDTQYF.

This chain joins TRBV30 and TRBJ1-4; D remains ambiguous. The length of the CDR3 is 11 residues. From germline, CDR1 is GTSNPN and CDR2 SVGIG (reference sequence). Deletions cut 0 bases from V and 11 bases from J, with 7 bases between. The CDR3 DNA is TGTGCCTGGAGTGTACAAGGGAAACTGTTTTTT. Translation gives CAWSVQGKLFF.